This T cell receptor (beta chain) was sequenced during a study of shared clonotypes between healthy human individuals. Measured with immunoSEQ multiplex PCR; TCRdb has only the in-frame clones, and not every one. The sample includes approximately 1,500,000 clones, around 98% of them seen just once. Overall study results and limits: Shared clonotypes: roughly 4.5% naive CD4, around 3.7% naive CD8, 2.3% memory CD4, 0.4% memory CD8.

As for this clone: The target antigen is unknown.

V lost 5 bases and J lost 5, with 15 bases in between. In germline, CDR1 is SEHNR, CDR2 FQNEAQ (reference sequence). CDR3 length: 14 amino acids. The TCR originated in a young man in good health. The J gene is TRBJ2-5, the V gene TRBV7-9; D may match TRBD1 or TRBD2 (5 bases each). Sequencing was performed on naive CD4+ T cells sorted from blood. The subset was: CD45RA+ positively selected. The CDR3 DNA reads as TGTGCCAGCAGCCCCTTTACGGGGCATGAGACCCAGTACTTC. Translation gives CASSPFTGHETQYF.